This TCR beta chain was identified in a study of cytomegalovirus exposure and HLA in healthy donors. In the study overall: Genetic ancestry analysis placed about 84% of the 400 or so donors that were genotyped in the Caucasian-associated cluster. Study-level points and caveats: A later analysis reportedly identified an Asian-associated ancestry cluster as carrying fewer N-insertions than the approximately 670-donor mean.

Of note for this clone: Its antigen is unidentified.

The primer mix had 60 Vbeta and 13 Jbeta primers. Here immunoSEQ multiplex PCR was the method, and the copy in TCRdb shows in-frame clones only, minus some. The sample holds roughly 120,000 clones, roughly three fifths seen once. Specimen: PBMCs. The sequence came from a woman aged 40 to 50 in good health and CMV-seropositive.

DNA for the CDR3: TGTGCCAGCAGCACATCGAACACCGGGGAGCTGTTTTTT. Amino acids: CASSTSNTGELFF. V is TRBV7-6 and J is TRBJ2-2; D uncertain. Germline assignment: CDR1 SGHVS and CDR2 FNYEAQ. The CDR3 consists of 13 residues. V was clipped by 5 bases and J by 0 bases, with 4 bases between them. The full variable domain, in which reference TRBV7-6 and TRBJ2-2 provide the parts outside the CDR3, is GAGVSQSPRYKVTKRGQDVALRCDPISGHVSLYWYRQALGQGPEFLTYFNYEAQQDKSGLPNDRFSAERPEGSISTLTIQRTEQRDSAMYRCASSTSNTGELFFGEGSRLTVL.